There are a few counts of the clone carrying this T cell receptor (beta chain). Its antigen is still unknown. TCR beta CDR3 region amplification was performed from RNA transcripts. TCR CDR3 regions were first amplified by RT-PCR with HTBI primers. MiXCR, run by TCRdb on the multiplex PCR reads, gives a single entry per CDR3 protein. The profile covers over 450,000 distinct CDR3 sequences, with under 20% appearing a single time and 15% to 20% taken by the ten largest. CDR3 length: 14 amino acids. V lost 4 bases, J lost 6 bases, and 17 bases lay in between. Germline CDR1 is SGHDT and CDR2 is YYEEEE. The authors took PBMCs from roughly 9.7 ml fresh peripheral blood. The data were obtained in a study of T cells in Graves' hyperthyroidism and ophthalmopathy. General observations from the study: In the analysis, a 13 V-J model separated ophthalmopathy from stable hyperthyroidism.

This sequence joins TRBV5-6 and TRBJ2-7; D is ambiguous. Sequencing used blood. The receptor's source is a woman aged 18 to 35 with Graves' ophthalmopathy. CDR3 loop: CASSRRETAIEQYF. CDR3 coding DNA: TGTGCCAGCAGCAGGAGAGAGACCGCTATCGAGCAGTACTTC.